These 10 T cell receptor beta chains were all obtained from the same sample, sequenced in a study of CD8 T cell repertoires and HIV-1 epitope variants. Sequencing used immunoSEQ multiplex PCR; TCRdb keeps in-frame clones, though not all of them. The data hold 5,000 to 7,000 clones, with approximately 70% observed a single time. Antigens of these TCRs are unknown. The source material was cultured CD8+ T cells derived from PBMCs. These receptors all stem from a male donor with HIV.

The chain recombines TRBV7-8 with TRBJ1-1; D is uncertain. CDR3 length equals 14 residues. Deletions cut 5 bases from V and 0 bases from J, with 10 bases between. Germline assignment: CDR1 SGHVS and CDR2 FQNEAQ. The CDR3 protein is CASSLDGLNTEAFF. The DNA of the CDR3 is TGTGCCAGCAGCCTGGACGGACTGAACACTGAAGCTTTCTTT.

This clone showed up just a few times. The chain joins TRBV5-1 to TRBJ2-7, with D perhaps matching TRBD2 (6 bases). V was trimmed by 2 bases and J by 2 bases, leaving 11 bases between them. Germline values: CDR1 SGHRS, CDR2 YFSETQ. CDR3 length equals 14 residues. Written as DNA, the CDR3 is TGCGCCAGCAGCTTAGCGGGTTACCCCTACGAGCAGTACTTC. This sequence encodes CASSLAGYPYEQYF. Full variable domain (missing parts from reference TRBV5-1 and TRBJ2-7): KAGVTQTPRYLIKTRGQQVTLSCSPISGHRSVSWYQQTPGQGLQFLFEYFSETQRNKGNFPGRFSGRQFSNSRSEMNVSTLELGDSALYLCASSLAGYPYEQYFGPGTRLTVT.

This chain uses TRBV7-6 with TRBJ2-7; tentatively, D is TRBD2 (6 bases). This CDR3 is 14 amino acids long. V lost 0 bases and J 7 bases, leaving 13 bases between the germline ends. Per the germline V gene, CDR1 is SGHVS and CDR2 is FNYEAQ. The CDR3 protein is CASSLAGGPGEQYF. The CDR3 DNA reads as TGTGCCAGCAGCTTAGCGGGAGGCCCTGGGGAGCAGTACTTC.

CDR3 sequence reads: CASSEGGGSYNEQFF. The CDR3 DNA reads TGTGCCAGCAGTGAAGGCGGAGGCTCCTACAATGAGCAGTTCTTC. The J gene is TRBJ2-1, the V gene TRBV6-1, with D tentatively TRBD2 (5 bases). The CDR3 spans 15 residues. V was shortened by 1 base and J by 0 bases, with 7 bases between the two germline ends. CDR1 is MNHNS and CDR2 is SASEGT in the germline V gene.

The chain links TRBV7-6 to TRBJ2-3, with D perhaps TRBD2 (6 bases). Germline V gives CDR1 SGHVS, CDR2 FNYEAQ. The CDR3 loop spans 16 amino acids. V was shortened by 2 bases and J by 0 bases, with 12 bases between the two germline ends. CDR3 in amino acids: CASSLSVGTSTDTQYF. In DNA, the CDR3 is TGTGCCAGCAGCTTAAGCGTCGGGACTAGCACAGATACGCAGTATTTT. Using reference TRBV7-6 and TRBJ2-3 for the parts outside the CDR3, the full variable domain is GAGVSQSPRYKVTKRGQDVALRCDPISGHVSLYWYRQALGQGPEFLTYFNYEAQQDKSGLPNDRFSAERPEGSISTLTIQRTEQRDSAMYRCASSLSVGTSTDTQYFGPGTRLTVL.

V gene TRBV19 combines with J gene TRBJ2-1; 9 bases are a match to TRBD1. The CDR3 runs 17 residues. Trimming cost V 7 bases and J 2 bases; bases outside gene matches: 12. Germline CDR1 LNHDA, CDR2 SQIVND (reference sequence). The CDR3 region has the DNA TGTGCCAGTACCTACTCTGCGGGACAGGGTCCCTACAATGAGCAGTTCTTC. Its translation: CASTYSAGQGPYNEQFF. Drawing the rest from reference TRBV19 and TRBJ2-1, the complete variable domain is DGGITQSPKYLFRKEGQNVTLSCEQNLNHDAMYWYRQDPGQGLRLIYYSQIVNDFQKGDIAEGYSVSREKKESFPLTVTSAQKNPTAFYLCASTYSAGQGPYNEQFFGPGTRLTVL.

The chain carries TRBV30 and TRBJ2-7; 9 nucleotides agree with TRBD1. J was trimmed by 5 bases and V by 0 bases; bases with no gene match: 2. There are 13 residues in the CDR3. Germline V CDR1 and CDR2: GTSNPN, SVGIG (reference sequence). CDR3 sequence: CAWSVDRGNEQYF. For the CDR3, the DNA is TGTGCCTGGAGTGTGGACAGGGGAAACGAGCAGTACTTC.

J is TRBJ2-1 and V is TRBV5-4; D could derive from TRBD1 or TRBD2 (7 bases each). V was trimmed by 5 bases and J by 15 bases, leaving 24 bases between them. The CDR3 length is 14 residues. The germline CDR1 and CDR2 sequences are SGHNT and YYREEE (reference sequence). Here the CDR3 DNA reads TGTGCCAGCAGAGGGACAGCTAGCGGTCTACCCCCGTTCTTC. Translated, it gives CASRGTASGLPPFF.

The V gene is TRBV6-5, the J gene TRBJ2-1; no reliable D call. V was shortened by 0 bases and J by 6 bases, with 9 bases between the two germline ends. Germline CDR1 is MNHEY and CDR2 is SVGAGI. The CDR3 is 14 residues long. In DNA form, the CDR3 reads TGTGCCAGCAGTTACTCGCCCCAAGGCAATGAGCAGTTCTTC. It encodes CASSYSPQGNEQFF.

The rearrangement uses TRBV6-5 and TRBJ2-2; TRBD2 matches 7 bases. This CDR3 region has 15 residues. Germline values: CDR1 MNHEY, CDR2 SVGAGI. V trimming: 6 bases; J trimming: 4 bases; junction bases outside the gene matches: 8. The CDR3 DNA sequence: TGTGCCAGCAGGTTGGGGGGGACGGCCACCGGGGAGCTGTTTTTT. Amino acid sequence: CASRLGGTATGELFF.